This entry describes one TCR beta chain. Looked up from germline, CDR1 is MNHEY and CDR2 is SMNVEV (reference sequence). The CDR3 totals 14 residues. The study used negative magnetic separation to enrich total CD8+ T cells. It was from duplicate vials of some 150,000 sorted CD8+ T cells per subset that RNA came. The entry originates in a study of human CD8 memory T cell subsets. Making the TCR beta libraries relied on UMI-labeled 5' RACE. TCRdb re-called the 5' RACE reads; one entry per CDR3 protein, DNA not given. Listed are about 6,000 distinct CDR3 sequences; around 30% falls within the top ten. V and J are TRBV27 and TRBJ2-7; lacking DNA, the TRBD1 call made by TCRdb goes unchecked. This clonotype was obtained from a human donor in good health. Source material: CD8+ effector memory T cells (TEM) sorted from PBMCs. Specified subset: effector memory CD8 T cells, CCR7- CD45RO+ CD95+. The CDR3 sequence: CASSPGQGVGEQYF.